This T cell receptor (beta chain) was captured in a study of response to subunit inactivated influenza vaccine. General study points: That few new T cells are recruited by each seasonal influenza vaccination was the authors' suggestion.

The CDR3 loop spans 15 amino acids. Trimming cost V 3 bases and J 6 bases, with 15 bases left between them. CDR1 and CDR2 (germline): KGHSH, LQKENI. A single record per CDR3 protein comes from TCRdb applying MiXCR to the RT-PCR reads. The sample yields 540,000 or so distinct CDR3 sequences, over 10% seen once. This clonotype was observed many times. Antigen specificity is unknown. The chain uses TRBV18 and TRBJ2-1; D is perhaps TRBD2 (6 bases). This sample comprised PBMCs from blood, obtained 40 to 50 days after vaccination. This receptor was identified in a man between 45 and 60 years old who received an inactivated influenza vaccine. The CDR3 loop is CASSPLPGEGNEQFF. The CDR3 DNA is TGTGCCAGCTCACCTCTACCGGGAGAGGGCAATGAGCAGTTCTTC.